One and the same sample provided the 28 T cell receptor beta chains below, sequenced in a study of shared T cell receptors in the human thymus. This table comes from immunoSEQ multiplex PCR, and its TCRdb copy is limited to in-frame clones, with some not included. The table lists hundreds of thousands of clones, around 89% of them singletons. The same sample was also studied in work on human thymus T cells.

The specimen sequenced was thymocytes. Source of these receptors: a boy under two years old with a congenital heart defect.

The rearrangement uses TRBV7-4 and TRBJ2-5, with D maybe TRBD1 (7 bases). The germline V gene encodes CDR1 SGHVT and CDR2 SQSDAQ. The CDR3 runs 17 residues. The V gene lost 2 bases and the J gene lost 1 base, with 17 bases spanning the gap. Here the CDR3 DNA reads TGTGCCAGCAGCTTAAAGGAGGGCAGGGGGTCCCAAGAGACCCAGTACTTC. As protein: CASSLKEGRGSQETQYF.

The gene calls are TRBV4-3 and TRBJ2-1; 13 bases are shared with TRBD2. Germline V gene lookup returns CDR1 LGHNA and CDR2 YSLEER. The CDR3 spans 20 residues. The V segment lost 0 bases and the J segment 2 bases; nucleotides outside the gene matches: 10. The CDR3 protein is CASSQDRRTSGSTPYNEQFF. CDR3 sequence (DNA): TGCGCCAGCAGCCAAGATAGAAGGACTAGCGGGAGTACCCCCTACAATGAGCAGTTCTTC.

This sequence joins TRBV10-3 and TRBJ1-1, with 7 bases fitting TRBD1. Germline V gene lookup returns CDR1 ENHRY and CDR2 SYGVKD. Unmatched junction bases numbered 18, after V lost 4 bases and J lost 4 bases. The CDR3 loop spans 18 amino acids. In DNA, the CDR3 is TGTGCCATCAGTGCAAATTGGGACAGAAAATTAAAGGTCACTGAAGCTTTCTTT. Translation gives CAISANWDRKLKVTEAFF.

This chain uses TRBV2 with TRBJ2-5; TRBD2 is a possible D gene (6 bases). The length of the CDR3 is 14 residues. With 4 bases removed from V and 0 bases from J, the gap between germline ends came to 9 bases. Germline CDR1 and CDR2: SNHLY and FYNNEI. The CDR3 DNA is TGTGCCAGCAGTGCCGGGGACTACCAAGAGACCCAGTACTTC. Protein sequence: CASSAGDYQETQYF.

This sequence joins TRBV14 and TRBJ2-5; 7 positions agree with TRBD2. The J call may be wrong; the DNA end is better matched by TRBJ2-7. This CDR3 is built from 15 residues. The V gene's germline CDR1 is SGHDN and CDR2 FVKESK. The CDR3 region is CASSQDPGGWGEQYF. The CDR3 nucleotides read TGTGCCAGCAGCCAAGATCCGGGGGGTTGGGGCGAGCAGTACTTC.

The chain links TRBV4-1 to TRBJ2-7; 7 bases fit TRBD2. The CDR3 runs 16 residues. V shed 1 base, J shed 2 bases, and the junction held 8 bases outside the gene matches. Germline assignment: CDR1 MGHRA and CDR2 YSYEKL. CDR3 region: CASSQVVSGGTYEQYF. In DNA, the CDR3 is TGCGCCAGCAGCCAAGTGGTGTCGGGGGGTACCTACGAGCAGTACTTC.

The CDR3 DNA reads TGTGCCAGCAGTGGGAGACAGGGGACCATGAACACTGAAGCTTTCTTT. It yields the protein CASSGRQGTMNTEAFF. The chain is built from TRBV27 and TRBJ1-1; 8 bases fit TRBD1. The germline CDR1 and CDR2 sequences are MNHEY and SMNVEV (reference sequence). The CDR3 consists of 16 residues. The J segment lost 0 bases and the V segment lost 5 bases, leaving 8 bases of the junction unmatched.

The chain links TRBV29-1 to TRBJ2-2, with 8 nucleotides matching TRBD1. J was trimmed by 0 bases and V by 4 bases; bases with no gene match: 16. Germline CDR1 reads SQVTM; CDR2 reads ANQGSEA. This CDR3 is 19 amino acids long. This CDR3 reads CSVGPRDRCLHPNTGELFF. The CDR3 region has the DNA TGCAGCGTTGGCCCCCGGGACAGGTGCCTCCATCCGAACACCGGGGAGCTGTTTTTT.

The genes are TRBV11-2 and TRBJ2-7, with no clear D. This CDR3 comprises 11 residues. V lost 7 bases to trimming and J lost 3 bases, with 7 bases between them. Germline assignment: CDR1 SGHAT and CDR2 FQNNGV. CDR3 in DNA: TGTGCCAGCACCCCCCGCTACGAGCAGTACTTC. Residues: CASTPRYEQYF.

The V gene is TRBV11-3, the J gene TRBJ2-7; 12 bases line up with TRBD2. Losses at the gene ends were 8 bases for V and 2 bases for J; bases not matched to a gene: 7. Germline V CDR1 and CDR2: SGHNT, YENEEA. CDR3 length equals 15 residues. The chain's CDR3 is CASETSGSTTYEQYF. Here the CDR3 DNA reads TGTGCCAGCGAGACTAGCGGGAGTACAACCTACGAGCAGTACTTC.

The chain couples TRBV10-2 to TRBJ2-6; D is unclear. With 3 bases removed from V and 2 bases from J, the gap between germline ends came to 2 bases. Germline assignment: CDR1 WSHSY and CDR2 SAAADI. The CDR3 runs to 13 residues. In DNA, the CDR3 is TGCGCCAGCAGTGATACTGGGGCCAACGTCCTGACTTTC. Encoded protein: CASSDTGANVLTF.

CDR3 in DNA: TGTGCCAGCAGTGACTCGTCGGAAGCGGGAGGGTCGGATACGCAGTATTTT. Amino acids: CASSDSSEAGGSDTQYF. This rearrangement joins TRBV6-4 to TRBJ2-3; TRBD2 matches 10 bases. V was pared by 0 bases and J by 6 bases, with 9 bases of the junction left unmatched. The CDR3 loop spans 17 amino acids. Germline-derived CDR1 and CDR2 are MRHNA and SNTAGT.

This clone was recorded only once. The CDR3 coding sequence is TGTGCCAGCAGTCCTATCCCCGGGGACGAGCAGTACTTC. This encodes CASSPIPGDEQYF. V is TRBV27 and J is TRBJ2-7; TRBD2 might be the D (5 bases). The CDR3 totals 13 residues. Trimming stripped 5 bases from V and 5 bases from J, with 13 bases between. The germline V gene has CDR1 MNHEY and CDR2 SMNVEV (reference sequence).

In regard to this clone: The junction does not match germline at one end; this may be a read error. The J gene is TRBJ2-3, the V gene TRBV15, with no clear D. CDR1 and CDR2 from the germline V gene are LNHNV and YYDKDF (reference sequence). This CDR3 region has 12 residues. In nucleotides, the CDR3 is TGTGCCACCAGCAGAGCTGTTGTCCCTGGCCCATTT. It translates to CATSRAVVPGPF.

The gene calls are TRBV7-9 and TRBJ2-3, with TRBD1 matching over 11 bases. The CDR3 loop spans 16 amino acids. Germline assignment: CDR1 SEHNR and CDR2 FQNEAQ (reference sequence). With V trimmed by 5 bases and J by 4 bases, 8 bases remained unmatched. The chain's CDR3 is CASSPRDRGAADTQYF. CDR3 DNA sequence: TGTGCCAGCAGCCCCCGGGACAGGGGGGCAGCAGATACGCAGTATTTT.

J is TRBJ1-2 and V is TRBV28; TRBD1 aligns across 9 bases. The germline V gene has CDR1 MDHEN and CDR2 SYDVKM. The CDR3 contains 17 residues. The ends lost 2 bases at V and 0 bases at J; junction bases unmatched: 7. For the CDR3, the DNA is TGTGCCAGCAGTTTAGGGGACAGGGAGGCAGCTAACTATGGCTACACCTTC. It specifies CASSLGDREAANYGYTF.

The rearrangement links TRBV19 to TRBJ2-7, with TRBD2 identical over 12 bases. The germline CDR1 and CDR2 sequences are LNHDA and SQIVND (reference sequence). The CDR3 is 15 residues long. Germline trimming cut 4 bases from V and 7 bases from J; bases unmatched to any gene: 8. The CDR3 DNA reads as TGTGCCAGTAGTAACCCGCTAGCGGGAGGGAAAGAGCAGTACTTC. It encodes CASSNPLAGGKEQYF.

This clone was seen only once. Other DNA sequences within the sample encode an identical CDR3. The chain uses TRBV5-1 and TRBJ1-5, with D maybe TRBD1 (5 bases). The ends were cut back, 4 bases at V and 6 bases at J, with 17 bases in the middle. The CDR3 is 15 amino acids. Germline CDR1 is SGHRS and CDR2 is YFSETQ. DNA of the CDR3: TGCGCCAGCAGCCCCGGGGGGGGAAGCGGTCAGCCCCAGCATTTT. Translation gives CASSPGGGSGQPQHF. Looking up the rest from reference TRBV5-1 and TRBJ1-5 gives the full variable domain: KAGVTQTPRYLIKTRGQQVTLSCSPISGHRSVSWYQQTPGQGLQFLFEYFSETQRNKGNFPGRFSGRQFSNSRSEMNVSTLELGDSALYLCASSPGGGSGQPQHFGDGTRLSIL.

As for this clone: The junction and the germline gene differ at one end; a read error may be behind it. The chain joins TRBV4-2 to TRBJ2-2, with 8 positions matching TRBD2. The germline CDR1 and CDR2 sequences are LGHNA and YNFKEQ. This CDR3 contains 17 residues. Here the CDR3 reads CASTQGSLAGSTGELFF. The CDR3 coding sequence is TGTGCCAGCACCCAAGGTAGTCTAGCGGGTAGCACCGGGGAGCTGTTTTTT.

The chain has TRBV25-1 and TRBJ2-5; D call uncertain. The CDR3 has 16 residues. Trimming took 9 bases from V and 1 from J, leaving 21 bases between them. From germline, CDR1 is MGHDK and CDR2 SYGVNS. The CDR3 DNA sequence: TGTGCCAGGAACTGGGCCCATTTGATGATCCAAGAGACCCAGTACTTC. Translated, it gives CARNWAHLMIQETQYF.

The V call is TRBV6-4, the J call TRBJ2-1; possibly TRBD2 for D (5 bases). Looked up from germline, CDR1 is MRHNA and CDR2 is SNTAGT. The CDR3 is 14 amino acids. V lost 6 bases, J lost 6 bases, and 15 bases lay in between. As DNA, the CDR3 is TGTGCCAGCAGAGGAGAGGGAACCACCAATGAGCAGTTCTTC. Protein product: CASRGEGTTNEQFF.

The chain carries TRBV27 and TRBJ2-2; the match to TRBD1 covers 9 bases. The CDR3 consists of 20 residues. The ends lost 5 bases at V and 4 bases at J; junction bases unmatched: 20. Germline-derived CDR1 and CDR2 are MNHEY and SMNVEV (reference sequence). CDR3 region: CASSMVVSKQGAPRTGELFF. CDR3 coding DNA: TGTGCCAGCAGTATGGTGGTGTCCAAACAGGGGGCTCCTCGCACCGGGGAGCTGTTTTTT.

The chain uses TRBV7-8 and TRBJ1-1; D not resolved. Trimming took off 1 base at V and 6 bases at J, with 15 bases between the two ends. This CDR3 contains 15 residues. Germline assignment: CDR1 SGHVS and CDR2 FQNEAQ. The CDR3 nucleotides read TGTGCCAGCAGCTTAGATCGCGCTCTGAGCGCTGAAGCTTTCTTT. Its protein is CASSLDRALSAEAFF.

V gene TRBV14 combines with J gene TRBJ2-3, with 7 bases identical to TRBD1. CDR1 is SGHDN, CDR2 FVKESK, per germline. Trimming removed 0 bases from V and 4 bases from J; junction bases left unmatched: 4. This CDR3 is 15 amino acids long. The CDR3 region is CASSQESQGADTQYF. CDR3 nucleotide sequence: TGTGCCAGCAGCCAAGAATCCCAGGGGGCAGATACGCAGTATTTT.

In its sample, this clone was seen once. DNA of the CDR3: TGTGCCTGTATCGGGGAGCTGTTTTTT. Residues: CACIGELFF. The chain is built from TRBV30 and TRBJ2-2; D not resolved. CDR3 length: 9 residues. V lost 6 bases, J lost 7 bases, and 3 bases lay in between. CDR1 GTSNPN and CDR2 SVGIG come from the germline V gene (reference sequence).

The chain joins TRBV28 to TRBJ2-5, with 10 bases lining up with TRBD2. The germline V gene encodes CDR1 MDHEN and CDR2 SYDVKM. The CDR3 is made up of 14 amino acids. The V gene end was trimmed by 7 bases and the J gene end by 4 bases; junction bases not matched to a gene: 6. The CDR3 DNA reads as TGTGCCAGCACCCTAGCGGGAGTGTCAGAGACCCAGTACTTC. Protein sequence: CASTLAGVSETQYF.

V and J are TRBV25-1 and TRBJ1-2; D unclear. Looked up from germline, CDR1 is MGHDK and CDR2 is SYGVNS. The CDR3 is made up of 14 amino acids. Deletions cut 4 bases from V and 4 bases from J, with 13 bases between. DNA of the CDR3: TGTGCCAGCAGTGGTGGTTGGCATCCCTATGGCTACACCTTC. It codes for CASSGGWHPYGYTF.

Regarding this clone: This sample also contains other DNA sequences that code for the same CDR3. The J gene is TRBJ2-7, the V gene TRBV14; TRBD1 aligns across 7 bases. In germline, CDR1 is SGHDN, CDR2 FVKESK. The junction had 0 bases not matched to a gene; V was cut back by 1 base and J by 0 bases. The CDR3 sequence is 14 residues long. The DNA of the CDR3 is TGTGCCAGCAGCCAAGGGGACAGCTCCTACGAGCAGTACTTC. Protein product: CASSQGDSSYEQYF. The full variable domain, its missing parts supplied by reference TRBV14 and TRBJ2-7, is EAGVTQFPSHSVIEKGQTVTLRCDPISGHDNLYWYRRVMGKEIKFLLHFVKESKQDESGMPNNRFLAERTGGTYSTLKVQPAELEDSGVYFCASSQGDSSYEQYFGPGTRLTVT.